This record covers a single T cell receptor (beta chain). As yet, its antigen is unknown. This record comes from a study of radiotherapy plus CTLA-4 blockade in lung cancer. General study points: An expansion of tumor-derived TCR clones occurred in blood after radiotherapy plus ipilimumab.

TCRdb keeps only in-frame clones here, not all; method: immunoSEQ multiplex PCR. The sample has roughly 45,000 clones, about 70% seen once; the top ten hold 20% to 25%. Losses at the gene ends were 0 bases for V and 0 bases for J; bases not matched to a gene: 10. The CDR3 runs 19 residues. Per germline, CDR1 SGHDN and CDR2 FVKESK. Ipilimumab-mediated CTLA-4 blockade plus focal radiation was given to patients having chemo-refractory metastatic non-small-cell lung cancer. This clonotype originated in a human donor with non-small cell lung cancer who had a partial response to radiotherapy plus ipilimumab. Sequencing was performed on peripheral blood, taken from a patient treated with radiotherapy plus ipilimumab. The chain is built from TRBV14 and TRBJ2-3; 9 bases agree with TRBD2. CDR3 loop: CASSQEAVSGGLSTDTQYF. Here the CDR3 DNA reads TGTGCCAGCAGCCAAGAAGCGGTTAGCGGGGGACTTAGCACAGATACGCAGTATTTT. The complete variable domain, with remaining parts taken from reference TRBV14 and TRBJ2-3, reads EAGVTQFPSHSVIEKGQTVTLRCDPISGHDNLYWYRRVMGKEIKFLLHFVKESKQDESGMPNNRFLAERTGGTYSTLKVQPAELEDSGVYFCASSQEAVSGGLSTDTQYFGPGTRLTVL.